These T cell receptor beta chains were read from a single sample in a study of CD4 T cells in relation to SARS-CoV-2 and coronaviruses. Method: immunoSEQ multiplex PCR; TCRdb's copy keeps in-frame clones and lacks some. This sample has tens of thousands of clones; around four fifths occur once, and the top ten carry roughly 15%. These receptors lack a known antigen. Source material: CD4+ T cells from PBMCs, cultured in vitro. The receptors derive from a human donor in good health. Both conserved end residues are part of each CDR3.

TRBJ1-1,TRBV18,CASSPLPDNTEAFF
TRBJ1-2,TRBV28,CASSTLGVNGGYTF
TRBJ1-5,TRBV18,CASSKGQGSNQPQHF
TRBJ2-5,TRBV6-2/TRBV6-3,CASSFSGTNQETQYF
TRBJ1-5,TRBV3-1/TRBV3-2,CASSQGDFSQPQHF
TRBJ1-1,TRBV19,CATCGRAGGTEAFF
TRBJ2-4,TRBV19,CASSPKNIQYF
TRBJ1-5,TRBV28,CASRRTTGANQPQHF
TRBJ2-1,TRBV5-1,CASSLQGLSSSSYNEQFF
TRBJ2-1,TRBV5-4,CASSARAASYNEQFF
TRBJ2-1,TRBV11-2,CASSLDPAGGYNEQFF
TRBJ1-1,TRBV5-1,CASSDRQVGGTEAFF
TRBJ2-1,TRBV28,CASSLEGNSYNEQFF
TRBJ1-3,TRBV10-2,CASGVSSGNTIYF
TRBJ1-1,TRBV20-1,CSARSRREAFF
TRBJ2-7,TRBV27,CASNTGRGAYEQYF
TRBJ1-1,TRBV5-1,CASSISGSSVNTEAFF
TRBJ2-2,TRBV19,CASSGPRDRGPGGGGELFF
TRBJ1-1,TRBV30,CAWSASRTERAEAFF
TRBJ2-7,TRBV5-1,CASSLDPEGPYEQYF
TRBJ2-6,TRBV30,CAWSPSFGLSGANVLTF
TRBJ2-7,TRBV4-2,CASSPGLAGGPTYEQYF
TRBJ2-5,TRBV27,CARIITQYF
TRBJ1-1,TRBV29-1,CSGSWNTEAFF
TRBJ2-1,TRBV4-2,CASSQDTSGRSNEQFF
TRBJ1-2,TRBV2,CASSEGPNYGYTF
TRBJ2-7,TRBV2,CASSEVGGLRQKKYEQYF
TRBJ2-7,TRBV12-3/TRBV12-4,CASSLRRPYEQYF
TRBJ2-7,TRBV28,CASSDRLAGAFNEQYF
TRBJ1-2,TRBV10-3,CAISENRDGYTF
TRBJ2-5,TRBV7-3,CASSQGPAGTQYF
TRBJ1-2,TRBV19,CASMGPAGSNYGYTF
TRBJ1-1,TRBV6-5,CASKRTAMNTEAFF
TRBJ1-1,TRBV18,CASSPGRANTEAFF
TRBJ1-5,TRBV19,CASSARLPGQATHSNQPQHF
TRBJ1-1,TRBV5-1,CASSSLYTGQNTEAFF
TRBJ2-5,TRBV5-5,CASSLQQGAGQETQYF
TRBJ2-7,TRBV7-6,CASSPPSGRTVHEQYF
TRBJ1-4,TRBV2,CASSGGTVQLKLFF
TRBJ1-6,TRBV20-1,CTAKERSPLHF
TRBJ1-1,TRBV18,CASSPDARNTEAFF